This note documents a single T cell receptor beta chain sequence. The sample belongs to a study of cytomegalovirus exposure and HLA in healthy donors. TCRdb keeps only in-frame clones here, not all; method: immunoSEQ multiplex PCR. The sample lists 110,000 to 150,000 clones, approximately 94% occurring once. The V and J ends lost 1 base and 8 bases, in that order; junction bases with no gene match: 8. This CDR3 contains 16 residues. The V gene's germline CDR1 is SNHLY and CDR2 FYNNEI. This TCR was recovered from a man between 18 and 35 years old in good health and CMV-seropositive. The rearrangement uses TRBV2 and TRBJ1-4, with 9 bases that match TRBD1. Sequencing was done on a sample of PBMCs. The CDR3, as DNA: TGTGCCAGCAGTGAAGACGCCGGGACAGGGTACGAAAAACTGTTTTTT. This gives the protein CASSEDAGTGYEKLFF.